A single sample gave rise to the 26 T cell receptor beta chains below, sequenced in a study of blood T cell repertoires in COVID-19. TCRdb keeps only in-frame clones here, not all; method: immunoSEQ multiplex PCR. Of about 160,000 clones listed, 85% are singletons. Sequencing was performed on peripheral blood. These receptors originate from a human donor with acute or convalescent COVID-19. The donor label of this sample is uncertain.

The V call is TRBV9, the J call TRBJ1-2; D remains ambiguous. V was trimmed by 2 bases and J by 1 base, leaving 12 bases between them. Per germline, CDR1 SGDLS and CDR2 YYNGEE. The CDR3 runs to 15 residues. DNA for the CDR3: TGTGCCAGCAGCGTCTCTCACGGTTTTAACTATGGCTACACCTTC. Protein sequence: CASSVSHGFNYGYTF. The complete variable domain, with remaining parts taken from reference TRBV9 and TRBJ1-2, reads DSGVTQTPKHLITATGQRVTLRCSPRSGDLSVYWYQQSLDQGLQFLIQYYNGEERAKGNILERFSAQQFPDLHSELNLSSLELGDSALYFCASSVSHGFNYGYTFGSGTRLTVV.

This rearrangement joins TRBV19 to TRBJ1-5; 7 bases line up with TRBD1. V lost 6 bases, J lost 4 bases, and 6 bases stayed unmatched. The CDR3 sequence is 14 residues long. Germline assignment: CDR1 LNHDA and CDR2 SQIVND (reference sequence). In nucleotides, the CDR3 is TGTGCCAGTAGAACAGGGGATTTTAATCAGCCCCAGCATTTT. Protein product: CASRTGDFNQPQHF.

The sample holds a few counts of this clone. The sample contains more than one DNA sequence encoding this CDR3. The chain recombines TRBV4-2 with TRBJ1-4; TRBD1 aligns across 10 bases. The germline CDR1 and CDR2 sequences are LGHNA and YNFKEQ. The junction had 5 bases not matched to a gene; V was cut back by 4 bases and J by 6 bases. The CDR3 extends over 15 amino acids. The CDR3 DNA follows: TGTGCCAGCAGCCGAAGAGGGACAGGGGATGAAAAACTGTTTTTT. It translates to CASSRRGTGDEKLFF.

The CDR3 DNA reads TGTGCCAGCAGTTTTAGCGGGGGGGCCGATGGAAGTAATGAGCAGTTCTTC. It translates to CASSFSGGADGSNEQFF. The gene calls are TRBV7-3 and TRBJ2-1, with 11 bases aligning to TRBD2. V lost 6 bases and J lost 7; bases outside the gene matches: 14. Looked up from germline, CDR1 is SGHTA and CDR2 is FQGTGA. This CDR3 has 17 residues.

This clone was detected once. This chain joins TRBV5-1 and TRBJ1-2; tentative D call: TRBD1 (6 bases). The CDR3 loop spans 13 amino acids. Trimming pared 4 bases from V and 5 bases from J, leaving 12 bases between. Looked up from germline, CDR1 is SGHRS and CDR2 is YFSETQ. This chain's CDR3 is CASSIGQSYGYTF. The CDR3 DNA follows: TGCGCCAGCAGCATAGGACAGTCATATGGCTACACCTTC.

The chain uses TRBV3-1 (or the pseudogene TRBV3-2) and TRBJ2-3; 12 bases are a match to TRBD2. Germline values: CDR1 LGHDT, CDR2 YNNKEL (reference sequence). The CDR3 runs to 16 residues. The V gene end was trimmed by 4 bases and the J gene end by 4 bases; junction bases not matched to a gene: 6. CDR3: CASSPGTSGFSDTQYF. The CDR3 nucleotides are TGTGCCAGCAGCCCCGGGACTAGCGGGTTCTCAGATACGCAGTATTTT.

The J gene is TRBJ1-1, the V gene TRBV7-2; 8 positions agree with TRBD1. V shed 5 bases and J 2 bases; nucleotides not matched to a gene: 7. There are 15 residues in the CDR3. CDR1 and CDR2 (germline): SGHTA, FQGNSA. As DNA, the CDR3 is TGTGCCAGCAGCACCTGGACAGGGAGAAACACTGAAGCTTTCTTT. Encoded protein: CASSTWTGRNTEAFF.

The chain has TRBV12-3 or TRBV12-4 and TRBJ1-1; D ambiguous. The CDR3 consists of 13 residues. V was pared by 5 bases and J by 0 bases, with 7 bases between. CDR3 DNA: TGTGCCAGCAGTCAACAACTGAACACTGAAGCTTTCTTT. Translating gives CASSQQLNTEAFF.

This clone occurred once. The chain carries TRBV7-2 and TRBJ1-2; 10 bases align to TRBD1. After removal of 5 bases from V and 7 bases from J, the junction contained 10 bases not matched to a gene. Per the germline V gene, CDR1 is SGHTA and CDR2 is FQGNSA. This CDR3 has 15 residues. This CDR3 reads CASSPGGGQGSGYTF. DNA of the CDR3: TGTGCCAGCAGCCCCGGAGGGGGACAGGGGTCTGGCTACACCTTC.

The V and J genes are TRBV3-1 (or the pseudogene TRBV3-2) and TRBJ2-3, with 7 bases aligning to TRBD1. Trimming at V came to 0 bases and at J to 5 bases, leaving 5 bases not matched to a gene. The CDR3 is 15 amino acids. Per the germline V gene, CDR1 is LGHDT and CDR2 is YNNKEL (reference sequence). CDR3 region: CASSQDRTGKDTQYF. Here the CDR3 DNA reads TGTGCCAGCAGCCAAGATAGGACAGGCAAAGATACGCAGTATTTT.

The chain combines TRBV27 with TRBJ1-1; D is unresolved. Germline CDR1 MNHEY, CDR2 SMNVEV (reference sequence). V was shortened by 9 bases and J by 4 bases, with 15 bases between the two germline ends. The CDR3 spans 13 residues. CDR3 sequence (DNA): TGTGCCAGTATCCCACGGCGCGGCACTGAAGCTTTCTTT. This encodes CASIPRRGTEAFF.

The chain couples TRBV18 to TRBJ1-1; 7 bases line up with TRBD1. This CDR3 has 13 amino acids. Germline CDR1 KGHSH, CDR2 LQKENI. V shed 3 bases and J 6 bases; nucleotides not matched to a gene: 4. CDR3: CASSPDRVAEAFF. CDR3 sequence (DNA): TGTGCCAGCTCACCCGACAGGGTCGCTGAAGCTTTCTTT.

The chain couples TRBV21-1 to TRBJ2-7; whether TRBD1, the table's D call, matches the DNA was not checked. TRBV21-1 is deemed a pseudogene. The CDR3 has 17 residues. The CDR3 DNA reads TGTGCCAGCAGCAGAAACAGGGTTAGGGGGTCTCTGGACGAGCAGTACTTC. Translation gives CASSRNRVRGSLDEQYF.

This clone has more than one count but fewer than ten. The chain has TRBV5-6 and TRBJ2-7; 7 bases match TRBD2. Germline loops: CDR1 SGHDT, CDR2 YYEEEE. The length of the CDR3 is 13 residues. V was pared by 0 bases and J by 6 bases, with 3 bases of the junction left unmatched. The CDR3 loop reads CASSLGGRGEQYF. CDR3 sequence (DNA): TGTGCCAGCAGCTTGGGAGGGAGGGGCGAGCAGTACTTC.

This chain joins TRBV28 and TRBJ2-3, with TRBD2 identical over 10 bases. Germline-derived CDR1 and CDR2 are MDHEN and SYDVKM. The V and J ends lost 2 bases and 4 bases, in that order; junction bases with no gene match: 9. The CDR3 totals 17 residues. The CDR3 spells CASSLRLIAGGPDTQYF. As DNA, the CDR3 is TGTGCCAGCAGTTTACGGCTTATAGCGGGGGGCCCAGATACGCAGTATTTT.

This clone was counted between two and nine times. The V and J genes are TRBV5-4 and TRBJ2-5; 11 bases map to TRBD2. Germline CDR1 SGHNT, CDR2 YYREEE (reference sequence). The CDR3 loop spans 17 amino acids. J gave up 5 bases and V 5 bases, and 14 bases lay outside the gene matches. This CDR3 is CASSTGAVAGGQETQYF. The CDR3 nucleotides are TGTGCCAGCAGTACGGGGGCCGTAGCGGGGGGGCAGGAGACCCAGTACTTC.

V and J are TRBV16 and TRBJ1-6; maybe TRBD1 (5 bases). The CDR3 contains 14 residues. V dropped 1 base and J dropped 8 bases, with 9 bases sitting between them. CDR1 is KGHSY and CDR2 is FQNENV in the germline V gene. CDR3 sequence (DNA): TGTGCCAGCAGCCAATTCACAGGAGATTCACCCCTCCACTTT. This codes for CASSQFTGDSPLHF.

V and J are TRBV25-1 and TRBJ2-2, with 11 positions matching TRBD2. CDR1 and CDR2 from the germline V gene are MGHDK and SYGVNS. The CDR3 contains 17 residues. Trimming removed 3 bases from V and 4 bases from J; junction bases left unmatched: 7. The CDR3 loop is CASSDPSGGSGTGELFF. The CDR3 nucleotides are TGTGCCAGCAGTGATCCTAGCGGGGGGTCGGGCACCGGGGAGCTGTTTTTT.

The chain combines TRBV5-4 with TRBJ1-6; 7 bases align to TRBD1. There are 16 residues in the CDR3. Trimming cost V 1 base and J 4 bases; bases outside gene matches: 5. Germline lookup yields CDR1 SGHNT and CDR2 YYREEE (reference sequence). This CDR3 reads CASSLSGGTYNSPLHF. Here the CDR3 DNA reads TGTGCCAGCAGCTTGTCAGGGGGTACTTATAATTCACCCCTCCACTTT.

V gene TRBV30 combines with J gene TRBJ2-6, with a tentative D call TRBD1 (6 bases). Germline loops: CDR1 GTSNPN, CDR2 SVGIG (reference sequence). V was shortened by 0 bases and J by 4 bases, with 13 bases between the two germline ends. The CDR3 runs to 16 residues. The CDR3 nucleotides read TGTGCCTGGAGTGTTTTCAGGGGACCCGGGGCCAACGTCCTGACTTTC. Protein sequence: CAWSVFRGPGANVLTF. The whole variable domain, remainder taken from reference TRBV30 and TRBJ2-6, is SQTIHQWPATLVQPVGSPLSLECTVEGTSNPNLYWYRQAAGRGLQLLFYSVGIGQISSEVPQNLSASRPQDRQFILSSKKLLLSDSGFYLCAWSVFRGPGANVLTFGAGSRLTVL.

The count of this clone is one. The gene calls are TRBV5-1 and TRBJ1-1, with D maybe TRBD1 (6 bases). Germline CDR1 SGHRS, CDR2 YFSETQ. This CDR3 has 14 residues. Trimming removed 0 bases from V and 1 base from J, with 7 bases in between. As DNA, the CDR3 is TGCGCCAGCAGCTTGGGACAGGAGAACACTGAAGCTTTCTTT. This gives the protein CASSLGQENTEAFF.

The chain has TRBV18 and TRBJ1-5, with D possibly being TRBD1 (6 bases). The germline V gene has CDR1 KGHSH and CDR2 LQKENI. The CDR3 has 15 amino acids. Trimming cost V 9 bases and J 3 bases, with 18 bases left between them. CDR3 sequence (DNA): TGTGCCAGTTCCACCCAACAGGGTACCAATCAGCCCCAGCATTTT. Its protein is CASSTQQGTNQPQHF.

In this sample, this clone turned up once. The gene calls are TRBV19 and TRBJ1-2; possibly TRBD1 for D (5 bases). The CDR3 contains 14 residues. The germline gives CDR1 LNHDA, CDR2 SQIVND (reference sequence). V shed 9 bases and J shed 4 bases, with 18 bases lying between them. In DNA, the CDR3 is TGTGCCAGCGATGAAGACAGTTCGGGCTATGGCTACACCTTC. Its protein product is CASDEDSSGYGYTF.

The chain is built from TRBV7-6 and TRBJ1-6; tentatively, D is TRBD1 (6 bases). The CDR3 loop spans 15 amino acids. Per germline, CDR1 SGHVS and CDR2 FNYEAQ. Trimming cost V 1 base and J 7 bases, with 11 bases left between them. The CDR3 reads CASSLVLGGNSPLHF. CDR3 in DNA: TGTGCCAGCAGCTTAGTCCTTGGGGGCAATTCACCCCTCCACTTT. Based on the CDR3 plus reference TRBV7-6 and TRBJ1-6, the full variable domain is GAGVSQSPRYKVTKRGQDVALRCDPISGHVSLYWYRQALGQGPEFLTYFNYEAQQDKSGLPNDRFSAERPEGSISTLTIQRTEQRDSAMYRCASSLVLGGNSPLHFGNGTRLTVT.

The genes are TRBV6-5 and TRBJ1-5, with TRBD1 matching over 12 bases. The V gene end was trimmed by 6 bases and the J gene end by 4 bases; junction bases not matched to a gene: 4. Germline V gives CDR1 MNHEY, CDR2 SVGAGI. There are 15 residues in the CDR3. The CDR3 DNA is TGTGCCAGCAGAGGGGACAGGGGGCCAAATCAGCCCCAGCATTTT. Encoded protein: CASRGDRGPNQPQHF.

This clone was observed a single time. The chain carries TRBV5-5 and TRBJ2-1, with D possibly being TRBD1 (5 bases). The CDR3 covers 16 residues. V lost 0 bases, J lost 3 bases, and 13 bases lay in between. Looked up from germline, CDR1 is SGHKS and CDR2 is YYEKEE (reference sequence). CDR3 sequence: CASSLAVGASYNEQFF. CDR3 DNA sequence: TGTGCCAGCAGCTTGGCGGTAGGGGCCAGCTACAATGAGCAGTTCTTC.